This is a list of T cell receptor beta chains from one sample in a study of blood T cell repertoires in COVID-19. Sequencing was performed with immunoSEQ multiplex PCR; in TCRdb, only in-frame clones are kept and a portion is missing. The sample records approximately 360,000 clones, more than 80% being singletons. Sequencing was performed on peripheral blood. The receptors originated from a man aged 35-49 years with acute or convalescent COVID-19. CDR3s include the opening cysteine and the closing phenylalanine or tryptophan. A D gene is named only where the DNA matches it firmly. Clone size, where shown, is once, few, many, or a class for clones that have expanded.

CDR3,DNA,V,D,J,size
CASSRPESSGNTIYF,TGTGCCAGCAGCAGGCCCGAAAGCTCTGGAAACACCATATATTTT,TRBV2,.,TRBJ1-3,few
CASRTQGHNSPLHF,TGTGCCAGCAGGACACAGGGGCATAATTCACCCCTCCACTTT,TRBV6-5,TRBD1,TRBJ1-6,.
CASSFDQAGQNTEAFF,TGTGCCAGCAGCTTTGACCAGGCGGGGCAGAACACTGAAGCTTTCTTT,TRBV27,.,TRBJ1-1,once
CASSLGQGANTEAFF,TGCGCCAGCAGTCTCGGACAGGGCGCGAACACTGAAGCTTTCTTT,TRBV5-1,TRBD1,TRBJ1-1,.
CASSQRGAGAYEQYF,TGTGCCAGCAGCCAACGGGGAGCGGGGGCCTACGAGCAGTACTTC,TRBV14,TRBD2,TRBJ2-7,.
CASSEPGQGEGYTF,TGTGCCAGCAGTGAACCGGGACAGGGGGAAGGCTACACCTTC,TRBV6-1,TRBD1,TRBJ1-2,.
CASSFRSGQGGSPLHF,TGTGCCAGCAGCTTTAGATCAGGACAGGGGGGTTCACCCCTCCACTTT,TRBV11-2,TRBD1,TRBJ1-6,.
CASRELEGPSYTF,TGTGCCAGCAGGGAGTTGGAGGGTCCCAGCTACACCTTC,TRBV6-5,.,TRBJ1-2,.
CASSFGSRGRYEQYF,TGTGCCAGCAGTTTCGGTAGCCGGGGAAGGTACGAGCAGTACTTC,TRBV27,.,TRBJ2-7,.
CASNHAQGAPHEQYF,TGTGCCAGTAACCATGCCCAGGGGGCACCCCACGAGCAGTACTTC,TRBV19,TRBD1,TRBJ2-7,.
CASSFPGQGLREQFF,TGTGCCAGCAGCTTTCCGGGACAGGGCCTACGGGAGCAGTTCTTC,TRBV7-9,TRBD1,TRBJ2-1,.
CASSINPGLRGEKLFF,TGTGCCAGTAGTATAAATCCGGGGTTAAGAGGAGAAAAACTGTTTTTT,TRBV19,.,TRBJ1-4,.
CASSSTGYPTNEKLFF,TGCGCCAGCAGCAGTACAGGGTACCCCACTAATGAAAAACTGTTTTTT,TRBV5-1,.,TRBJ1-4,.
CASSLGSGGTDTQYF,TGCGCCAGCAGCTTGGGGAGCGGGGGCACAGATACGCAGTATTTT,TRBV5-1,TRBD2,TRBJ2-3,.
CASSSGQALSGANVLTF,TGTGCCAGCAGCTCGGGACAGGCCCTCTCTGGGGCCAACGTCCTGACTTTC,TRBV5-6,TRBD1,TRBJ2-6,.
CASSYTGQLNTEAFF,TGTGCCAGCAGCTATACGGGACAACTGAACACTGAAGCTTTCTTT,TRBV5-8,.,TRBJ1-1,.
CAISAGQDPNIQYF,TGTGCCATCAGTGCGGGACAGGACCCAAACATTCAGTACTTC,TRBV10-3,TRBD1,TRBJ2-4,.
CASSQGAAGELFF,TGTGCCAGCAGCCAGGGGGCCGCCGGGGAGCTGTTTTTT,TRBV28,TRBD1,TRBJ2-2,.
CASSTTSGGAREQFF,TGTGCCAGCAGCACTACTAGCGGGGGGGCCCGGGAGCAGTTCTTC,TRBV5-8,TRBD2,TRBJ2-1,.
CASSPRLAGVGTDTQYF,TGTGCCAGCAGCCCGCGACTAGCGGGGGTAGGCACAGATACGCAGTATTTT,TRBV14,TRBD2,TRBJ2-3,.
CASSVEGSEQYF,TGTGCCAGCAGCGTAGAAGGGAGCGAGCAGTACTTC,TRBV9,.,TRBJ2-7,.
CASSLVDRGSAGNTIYF,TGTGCCAGCAGCTTAGTCGACAGGGGGTCCGCTGGAAACACCATATATTTT,TRBV7-6,TRBD1,TRBJ1-3,.
CASSLQLEAFF,TGTGCCAGCAGCTTACAGCTTGAAGCTTTCTTT,TRBV5-8,.,TRBJ1-1,.
CASSIGGRGLETQYF,TGTGCCAGTAGTATAGGGGGAAGGGGACTGGAGACCCAGTACTTC,TRBV19,.,TRBJ2-5,.
CASSLVGSQFTDTQYF,TGTGCCAGCTCACTCGTCGGGTCTCAGTTCACAGATACGCAGTATTTT,TRBV18,.,TRBJ2-3,.
CSVVGQGNEKLFF,TGCAGCGTTGTGGGACAGGGGAATGAAAAACTGTTTTTT,TRBV29-1,TRBD1,TRBJ1-4,few
CASSYSRGRPGYTF,TGTGCCAGCAGTTACTCGAGAGGTCGGCCTGGCTACACCTTC,TRBV6-5,.,TRBJ1-2,once
CASSLLGQQETQYF,TGCGCCAGCAGCTTGTTGGGACAGCAAGAGACCCAGTACTTC,TRBV5-1,TRBD1,TRBJ2-5,.
CASSPPDRSGNQPQHF,TGTGCCAGCAGCCCGCCCGATAGGTCGGGAAATCAGCCCCAGCATTTT,TRBV7-3,.,TRBJ1-5,.
CASRLKLAKGTDTQYF,TGTGCCAGCAGGCTAAAACTAGCGAAGGGGACAGATACGCAGTATTTT,TRBV5-8,TRBD2,TRBJ2-3,.